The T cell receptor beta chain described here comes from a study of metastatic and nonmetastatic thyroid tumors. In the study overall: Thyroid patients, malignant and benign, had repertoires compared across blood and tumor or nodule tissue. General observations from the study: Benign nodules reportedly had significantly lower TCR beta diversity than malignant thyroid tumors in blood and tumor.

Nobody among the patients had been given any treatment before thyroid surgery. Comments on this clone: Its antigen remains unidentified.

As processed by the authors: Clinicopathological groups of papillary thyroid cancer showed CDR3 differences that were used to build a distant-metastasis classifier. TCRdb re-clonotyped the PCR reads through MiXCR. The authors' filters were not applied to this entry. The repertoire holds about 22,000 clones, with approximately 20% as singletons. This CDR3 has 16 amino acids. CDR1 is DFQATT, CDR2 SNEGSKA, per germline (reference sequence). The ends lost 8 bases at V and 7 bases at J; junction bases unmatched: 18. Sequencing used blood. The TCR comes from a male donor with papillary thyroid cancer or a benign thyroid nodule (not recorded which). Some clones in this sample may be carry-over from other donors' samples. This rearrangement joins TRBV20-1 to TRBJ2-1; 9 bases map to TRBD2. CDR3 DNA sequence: TGCAGTCTCGAGGGGTCTAGCGGGGATCGCCGAAATGAGCAGTTCTTC. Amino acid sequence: CSLEGSSGDRRNEQFF.